The rows below give T cell receptor beta chains drawn from one sample of a study of Ad26.COV2.S vaccination and SARS-CoV-2 variants. Method: immunoSEQ multiplex PCR; TCRdb's copy keeps in-frame clones and lacks some. The top ten hold 17% of the sample, which has about 97,000 clones, over 70% seen once. The sequences come from peripheral blood, collected after recovery from COVID-19. These receptors all stem from a human donor who had recovered from COVID-19. CDR3s leave out the opening cysteine and the closing phenylalanine or tryptophan. For some rows the clone size is stated as once, few or many, or as a class when expanded; others skip it.

>TRBJ2-1|TRBV28|NA
ASSTPRGLAGGLYNEQF
>TRBJ2-5|TRBV11-2|NA
ASSPGETQY
>TRBJ1-2|TRBV28|NA
ASKAVLSGYT
>TRBJ2-5|TRBV4-1|few
ASSQEKGLSQETQY
>TRBJ1-2|TRBV7-2|NA
ASSLVQGGGYT
>TRBJ2-7|TRBV11-2|NA
ASSLGTTGTYEQY
>TRBJ1-2|TRBV4-3|once
ASSQDLSAGASYGYT
>TRBJ1-6|TRBV30|NA
AFEQGGNSPLH
>TRBJ2-3|TRBV7-9|NA
ASSPKGPPDTQY
>TRBJ2-6|TRBV28|NA
ASSTPQEAGANVLT
>TRBJ1-1|TRBV6-5|NA
ASSYISKSTEAF
>TRBJ2-5|TRBV5-1|NA
ASTATTTSGGLLKETQY
>TRBJ1-6|TRBV5-4|few
ASSPGTGAFPSPLH
>TRBJ2-1|TRBV5-1|NA
ASSLDYAGNEQF
>TRBJ1-2|TRBV11-2|NA
ASSTGVGNYGYT
>TRBJ1-2|TRBV25-1|NA
ASSPQGIGYT
>TRBJ1-3|TRBV4-2|few
ASSQRLQVAGNTIY
>TRBJ1-6|TRBV5-1|NA
ASSPMSGTPLH
>TRBJ2-1|TRBV4-3|NA
ASSLGSYNEQF
>TRBJ1-1|TRBV7-9|many
ASSLVGEAF
>TRBJ1-2|TRBV19|NA
ASSMSRDYGYT
>TRBJ1-2|TRBV7-2|NA
ASSLVSYGGSYGYT
>TRBJ2-2|TRBV4-3|NA
ASSQYGAQGTGELF
>TRBJ1-2|TRBV5-1|NA
ASSLAGGGYT
>TRBJ1-2|TRBV29-1|NA
SGQSNYGYT
>TRBJ2-3|TRBV18|NA
ASSRLAPTDTQY
>TRBJ2-1|TRBV9|NA
ASSVTGTGGYNEQF
>TRBJ1-5|TRBV30|few
AWGTDSNQPQH
>TRBJ1-6|TRBV6-5|NA
ASSWDGNSPLH
>TRBJ2-3|TRBV21-1|NA
ATRTSGASTDTQY
>TRBJ1-1|TRBV28|NA
ASRTGQGNTEAF
>TRBJ2-7|TRBV15|few
ATSRVGGGAVD
>TRBJ1-3|TRBV4-1|NA
ASSQPTGAASSGNTIY
>TRBJ2-1|TRBV4-2|NA
ASSQDGYNEQF
>TRBJ2-7|TRBV28|NA
ASSPELGTGYPYEQY
>TRBJ1-6|TRBV5-6|NA
ASSSGLPNSPLH
>TRBJ1-2|TRBV6-5|NA
ASRAATYGYT
>TRBJ2-3|TRBV9|once
ASSPRQGVKDTQY
>TRBJ1-4|TRBV3-1/TRBV3-2|NA
ASSPPGFLNEKLF
>TRBJ2-5|TRBV7-9|NA
ASSRNGITAQY
>TRBJ2-1|TRBV30|NA
AWSSSGVSSYNEQF
>TRBJ1-1|TRBV19|once
ASSNLGGRQGYTEAF
>TRBJ2-7|TRBV7-3|NA
ASSLNPIGRGILYEQY
>TRBJ1-2|TRBV6-2/TRBV6-3|few
ASSPGTGISGGYT
>TRBJ2-3|TRBV29-1|NA
SAAGGTDTQY
>TRBJ2-1|TRBV19|NA
ASSIHIEQF
>TRBJ2-1|TRBV29-1|once
SVEDLLAGGVNEQF
>TRBJ1-2|TRBV5-6|few
ASSLRTGGFNYYGYT
>TRBJ1-2|TRBV19|once
ASSIEGYGYT
>TRBJ2-6|TRBV2|NA
ASETGSGANVLT
>TRBJ1-3|TRBV19|few
ASSTPRSSGNTIY
>TRBJ1-2|TRBV2|NA
ASSEAEQGYGYT
>TRBJ2-7|TRBV9|NA
ASSLRDRGFEQY
>TRBJ1-1|TRBV5-6|NA
ASSFLASGAEAF
>TRBJ2-5|TRBV9|NA
ASSVGGGSGETQY
>TRBJ2-3|TRBV13|NA
ASRQLTGRKPY
>TRBJ1-1|TRBV5-6|NA
ASSLGLGKGGNTEAF
>TRBJ2-2|TRBV5-1|NA
ASSPGQINTGELF
>TRBJ1-5|TRBV2|NA
ASTEGDQPQH